The TCR beta chain described here comes from a study of OX40 agonist ivuxolimab in advanced cancers. Trimming stripped 4 bases from V and 4 bases from J, with 4 bases between. CDR3 length equals 11 residues. Germline-derived CDR1 and CDR2 are MGHRA and YSYEKL. TCRdb keeps only in-frame clones here, not all; method: immunoSEQ multiplex PCR. The profile shows 25,000 or so clones, just under 75% of them singletons. The chain links TRBV4-1 to TRBJ1-2; D unclear. This clonotype was sampled from an adult with an advanced solid tumor such as melanoma, head and neck, liver or kidney cancer. This specimen consisted of CD4+ or CD8+ T cells sorted from blood, obtained in a trial of the OX40 agonist ivuxolimab. CDR3 DNA sequence: TGCGCCAGCAGCCCGGGCTATGGCTACACCTTC. It translates to CASSPGYGYTF.